The clone carrying this T cell receptor (beta chain) has just one count. Antigen specificity is unknown. The entry originates in a study of T cell responses to AZD1222 COVID-19 vaccine. The CDR3 totals 14 residues. The V end was cut by 4 bases, the J end by 4 bases, with 13 bases between. The germline V gene encodes CDR1 SGHAT and CDR2 FQNNGV. TCRdb's table, derived via immunoSEQ multiplex PCR, lists solely in-frame clones and lacks some. The sample records under 130,000 clones, 70% to 90% being singletons. Study-level results: Mapped onto spike, vaccine-associated CD4 TCRs spanned it and were dominant at 160-218 and 743-854. At study baseline, merely several AZD1222 recipients were seropositive. In a largely white British group with more females than males, clonal diversity was possibly underestimated.

This TCR was sampled from an adult who received the AZD1222 COVID-19 vaccine. The J gene is TRBJ2-5, the V gene TRBV11-2, with D possibly matching TRBD1 (5 bases). Sequencing used peripheral blood, obtained 28 days after the second AZD1222 dose. The CDR3 nucleotides are TGTGCCAGCAGCTCTCGCAGGGCGCGAGAGACCCAGTACTTC. Translating gives CASSSRRARETQYF.